This T cell receptor (beta chain) was identified during a study of CD8+CD57+ T cells in acquired aplastic anemia. Overall study findings and caveats: Overlap between patients and controls comprised some 31 CD8+ CDR3 sequences.

For this clonotype: Its target is unknown.

It was patients with CD8+CD57+ cell expansion by flow cytometry who were chosen for sequencing. Profiling of TCR beta VDJ combinations and CDR3 sequences used genomic DNA as template. MiXCR, applied by TCRdb to the reads, yields one record per CDR3 protein. The table shows 150,000 or so distinct CDR3 sequences, with just over 50% occurring only once. Sequenced material: sorted CD4+, CD8+, or CD8+CD57+ T cells (not recorded which) from PBMCs. This clonotype originated in a human donor with aplastic anemia.

CDR3 nucleotides: TGTGCCAGCAGCTTGAGGGGACAGGGGAACACTGAAGCTTTCTTT. Translating gives CASSLRGQGNTEAFF. The chain uses TRBV30 and TRBJ1-1, with 9 bases identical to TRBD1. Germline V gives CDR1 GTSNPN, CDR2 SVGIG (reference sequence). The junction had 11 bases not matched to a gene; V was cut back by 8 bases and J by 1 base. The CDR3 spans 15 residues.